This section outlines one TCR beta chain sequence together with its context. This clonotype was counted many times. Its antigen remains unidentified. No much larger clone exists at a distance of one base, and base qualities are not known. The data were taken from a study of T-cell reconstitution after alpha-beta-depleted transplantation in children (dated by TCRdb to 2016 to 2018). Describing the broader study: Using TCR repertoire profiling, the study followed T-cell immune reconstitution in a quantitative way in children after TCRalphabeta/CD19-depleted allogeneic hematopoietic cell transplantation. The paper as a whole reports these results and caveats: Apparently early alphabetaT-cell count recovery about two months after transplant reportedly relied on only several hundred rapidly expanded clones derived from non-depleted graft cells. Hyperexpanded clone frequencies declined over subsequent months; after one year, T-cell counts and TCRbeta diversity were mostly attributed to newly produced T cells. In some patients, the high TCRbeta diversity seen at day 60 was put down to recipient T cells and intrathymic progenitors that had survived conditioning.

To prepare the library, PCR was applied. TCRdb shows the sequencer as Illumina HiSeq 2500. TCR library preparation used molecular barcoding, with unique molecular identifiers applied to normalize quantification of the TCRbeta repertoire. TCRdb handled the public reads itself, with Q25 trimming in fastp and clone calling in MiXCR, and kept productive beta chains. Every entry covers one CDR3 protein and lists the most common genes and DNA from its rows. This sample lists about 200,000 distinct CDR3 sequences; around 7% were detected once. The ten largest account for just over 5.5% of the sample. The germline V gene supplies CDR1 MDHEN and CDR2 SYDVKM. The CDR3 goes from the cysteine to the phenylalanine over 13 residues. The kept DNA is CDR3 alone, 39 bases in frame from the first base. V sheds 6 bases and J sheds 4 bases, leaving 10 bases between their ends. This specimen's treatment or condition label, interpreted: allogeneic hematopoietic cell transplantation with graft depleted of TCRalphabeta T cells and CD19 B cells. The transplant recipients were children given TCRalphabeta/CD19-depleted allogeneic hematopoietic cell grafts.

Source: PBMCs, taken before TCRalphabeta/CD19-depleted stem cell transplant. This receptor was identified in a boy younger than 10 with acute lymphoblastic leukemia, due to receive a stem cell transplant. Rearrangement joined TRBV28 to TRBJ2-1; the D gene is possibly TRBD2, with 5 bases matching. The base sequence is TGTGCCAGCAGGGAGGTGGGGTACAATGAGCAGTTCTTC. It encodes CASREVGYNEQFF. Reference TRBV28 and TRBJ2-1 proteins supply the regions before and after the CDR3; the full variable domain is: DVKVTQSSRYLVKRTGEKVFLECVQDMDHENMFWYRQDPGLGLRLIYFSYDVKMKEKGDIPEGYSVSREKKERFSLILESASTNQTSMYLCASREVGYNEQFFGPGTRLTVL.